This TCR beta chain was sequenced for a study of OX40 agonist ivuxolimab in advanced cancers. As for the study in general: Patients got intravenous ivuxolimab at 0.01 to 10 mg/kg every 2 weeks. Three patients showed partial responses: one hepatocellular carcinoma and two cutaneous melanoma cases. A male proportion of about 86% was recorded, with mean age around 64 years and range about 23 to 90. The study's findings and limits: With doses of 0.1 to 3.0 mg/kg, CD4+ and CD8+ blood T cells had undergone clonal expansion by week 6.

Trimming pared 2 bases from V and 4 bases from J, leaving 9 bases between. From germline, CDR1 is LNHDA and CDR2 SQIVND (reference sequence). The CDR3 covers 14 residues. Generated by immunoSEQ multiplex PCR, the TCRdb table keeps only in-frame clones and is missing some. The sample holds about 12,000 clones; around 80% are singletons and the top ten take 11% to 15%. This clone has only one observation. Its antigen is undetermined. The source is an adult with an advanced solid tumor such as melanoma, head and neck, liver or kidney cancer. Sequences were derived from CD4+ or CD8+ T cells sorted from blood, sampled in a trial of the OX40 agonist ivuxolimab. J is TRBJ2-1 and V is TRBV19; unclear D gene. CDR3 nucleotides: TGTGCCAGTAGTATAAGGGCGGTTTACAATGAGCAGTTCTTC. This gives the protein CASSIRAVYNEQFF.